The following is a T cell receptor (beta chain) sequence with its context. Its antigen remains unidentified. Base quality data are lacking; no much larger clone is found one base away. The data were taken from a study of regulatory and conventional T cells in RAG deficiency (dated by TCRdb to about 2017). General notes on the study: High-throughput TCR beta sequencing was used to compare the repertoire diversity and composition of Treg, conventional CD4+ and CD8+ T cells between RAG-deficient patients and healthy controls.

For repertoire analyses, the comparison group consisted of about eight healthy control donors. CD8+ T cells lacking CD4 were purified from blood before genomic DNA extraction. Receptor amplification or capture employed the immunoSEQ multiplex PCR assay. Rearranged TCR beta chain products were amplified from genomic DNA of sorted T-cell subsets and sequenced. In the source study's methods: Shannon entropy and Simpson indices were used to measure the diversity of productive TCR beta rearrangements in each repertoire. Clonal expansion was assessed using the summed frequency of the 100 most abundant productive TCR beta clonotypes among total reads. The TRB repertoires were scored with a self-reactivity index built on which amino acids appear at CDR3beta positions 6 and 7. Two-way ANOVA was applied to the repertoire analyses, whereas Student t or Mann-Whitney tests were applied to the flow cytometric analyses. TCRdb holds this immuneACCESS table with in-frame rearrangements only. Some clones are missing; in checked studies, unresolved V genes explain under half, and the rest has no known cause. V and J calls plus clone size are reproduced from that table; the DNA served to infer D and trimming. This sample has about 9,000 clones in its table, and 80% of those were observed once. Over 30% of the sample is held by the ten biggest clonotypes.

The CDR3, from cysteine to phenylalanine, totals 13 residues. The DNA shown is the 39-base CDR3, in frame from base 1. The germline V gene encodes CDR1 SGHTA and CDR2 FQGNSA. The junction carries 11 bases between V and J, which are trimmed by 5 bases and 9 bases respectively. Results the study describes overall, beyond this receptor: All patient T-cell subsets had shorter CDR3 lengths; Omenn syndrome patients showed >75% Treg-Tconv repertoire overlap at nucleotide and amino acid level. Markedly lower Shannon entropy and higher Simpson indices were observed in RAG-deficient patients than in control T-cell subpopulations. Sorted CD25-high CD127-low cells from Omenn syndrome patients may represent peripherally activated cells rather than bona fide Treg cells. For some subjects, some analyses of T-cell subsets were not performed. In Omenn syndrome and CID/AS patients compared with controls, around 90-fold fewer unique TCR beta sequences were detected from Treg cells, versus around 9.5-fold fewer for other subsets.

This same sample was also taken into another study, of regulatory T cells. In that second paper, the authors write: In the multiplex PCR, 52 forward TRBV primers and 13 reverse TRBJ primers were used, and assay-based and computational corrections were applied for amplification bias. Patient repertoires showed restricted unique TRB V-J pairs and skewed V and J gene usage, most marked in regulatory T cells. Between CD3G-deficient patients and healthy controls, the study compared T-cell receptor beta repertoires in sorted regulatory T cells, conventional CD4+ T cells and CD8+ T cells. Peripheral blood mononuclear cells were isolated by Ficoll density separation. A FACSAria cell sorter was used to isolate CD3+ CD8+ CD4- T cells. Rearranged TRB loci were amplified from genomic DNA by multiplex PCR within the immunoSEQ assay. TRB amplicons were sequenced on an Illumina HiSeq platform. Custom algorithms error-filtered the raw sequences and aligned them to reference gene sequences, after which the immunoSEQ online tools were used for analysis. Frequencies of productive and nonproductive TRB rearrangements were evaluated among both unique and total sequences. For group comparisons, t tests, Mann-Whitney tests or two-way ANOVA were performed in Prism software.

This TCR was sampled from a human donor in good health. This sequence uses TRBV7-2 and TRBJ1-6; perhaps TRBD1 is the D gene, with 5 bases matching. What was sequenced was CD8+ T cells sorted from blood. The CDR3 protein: CASSDSGGSPLHF. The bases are TGTGCCAGCAGCGACAGCGGGGGTTCACCCCTCCACTTT.